The 28 T cell receptor beta chains reported below all come from one sample, sequenced in a study of early T cells in non-severe SARS-CoV-2 infection. TCRdb fed the 5' RACE reads into MiXCR, producing one record per CDR3 protein. The sample holds approximately 97,000 distinct CDR3 sequences, 8% to 13% seen once. Sample: whole blood, taken at baseline. Receptors were obtained from an adult who was a healthcare worker with PCR-confirmed SARS-CoV-2 infection or an uninfected control (not recorded which).

At least ten counts were recorded for this clonotype. V usage is TRBV9 and J usage is TRBJ2-1; tentatively, D is TRBD1 (5 bases). From germline, CDR1 is SGDLS and CDR2 YYNGEE. V lost 0 bases to trimming and J lost 5 bases, with 12 bases between them. The CDR3 covers 15 residues. The CDR3, as DNA: TGTGCCAGCAGCGTAGCGCCTACAGGAAACAATGAGCAGTTCTTC. Its protein product is CASSVAPTGNNEQFF. Filled out from reference TRBV9 and TRBJ2-1, the complete variable domain reads DSGVTQTPKHLITATGQRVTLRCSPRSGDLSVYWYQQSLDQGLQFLIQYYNGEERAKGNILERFSAQQFPDLHSELNLSSLELGDSALYFCASSVAPTGNNEQFFGPGTRLTVL.

This clonotype was seen a few times. This sequence joins TRBV7-2 and TRBJ1-5; D ambiguous. Germline assignment: CDR1 SGHTA and CDR2 FQGNSA. V was cut by 1 base and J by 6 bases, with 13 bases left in between. The CDR3 has 15 amino acids. In DNA form, the CDR3 reads TGTGCCAGCAGCTTAGTGGGAGGGAATCGTCAGCCCCAGCATTTT. This encodes CASSLVGGNRQPQHF.

Only a few counts were recorded for this clonotype. The genes are TRBV5-1 and TRBJ1-3; TRBD1 matches at 9 bases. The CDR3 spans 16 residues. Germline-derived CDR1 and CDR2 are SGHRS and YFSETQ. The V gene end was trimmed by 3 bases and the J gene end by 4 bases; junction bases not matched to a gene: 8. DNA for the CDR3: TGCGCCAGCAGCTCCGTTGGAGGGACAGGGGGAAACACCATATATTTT. Its protein is CASSSVGGTGGNTIYF.

V is TRBV6-5 and J is TRBJ2-7, with D hard to call. The V end was cut by 0 bases, the J end by 6 bases, with 21 bases between. This CDR3 spans 17 amino acids. Germline assignment: CDR1 MNHEY and CDR2 SVGAGI. The CDR3 DNA sequence: TGTGCCAGCAGTTACTCGAAACGCGCGGCCATAGCTGCCGAGCAGTACTTC. It codes for CASSYSKRAAIAAEQYF.

The chain couples TRBV29-1 to TRBJ2-1; unclear D gene. The germline V gene encodes CDR1 SQVTM and CDR2 ANQGSEA. CDR3 size: 11 residues. The CDR3 DNA follows: TGCACCACAAGTTCCTACAATGAGCAGTTCTTC. Its protein product is CTTSSYNEQFF.

The J gene is TRBJ1-2, the V gene TRBV5-1; 10 bases map to TRBD1. With 5 bases clipped from V and 3 bases from J, the junction kept 7 bases outside the gene matches. The germline gives CDR1 SGHRS, CDR2 YFSETQ. The CDR3 contains 15 residues. The CDR3 region is CASSKTGTGDYGYTF. The DNA of the CDR3 is TGCGCCAGCAGTAAGACCGGGACAGGGGACTATGGCTACACCTTC.

This clonotype was seen a few times. V usage is TRBV7-2 and J usage is TRBJ2-7, with D perhaps TRBD1 or TRBD2 (5 bases each). The CDR3 has 15 residues. V lost 1 base, J lost 2 bases, and 12 bases lay in between. The germline V gene has CDR1 SGHTA and CDR2 FQGNSA. CDR3 protein: CASSLGRQGPYEQYF. The CDR3 coding sequence is TGTGCCAGCAGCTTAGGGAGGCAGGGCCCCTACGAGCAGTACTTC.

The rearrangement joins TRBV6-6 to TRBJ2-1; tentatively, D is TRBD1 (6 bases). V dropped 2 bases and J dropped 0 bases, with 8 bases sitting between them. The CDR3 is made up of 15 amino acids. The germline V gene has CDR1 MNHNY and CDR2 SVGAGI (reference sequence). The CDR3 region is CASSYDRSSYNEQFF. The CDR3 nucleotides read TGTGCCAGCAGTTACGACAGGAGCTCCTACAATGAGCAGTTCTTC.

This rearrangement joins TRBV20-1 to TRBJ2-3; D perhaps matches TRBD2 (6 bases). The V end was cut by 6 bases, the J end by 5 bases, with 21 bases between. Germline values: CDR1 DFQATT, CDR2 SNEGSKA (reference sequence). The CDR3 is made up of 15 amino acids. The CDR3 spells CSALGGTEGRDTQYF. The CDR3 DNA is TGCAGTGCCCTCGGAGGGACCGAAGGACGAGATACGCAGTATTTT.

The sample holds many counts of this clonotype. J is TRBJ2-1 and V is TRBV20-1, with D perhaps matching TRBD2 (5 bases). Per the germline V gene, CDR1 is DFQATT and CDR2 is SNEGSKA (reference sequence). The CDR3 totals 17 residues. Trimming left V 0 bases short and J 6 bases short, with 21 bases between. The CDR3 DNA reads TGCAGTGCTAGAGATCCCCGTAGAGCGGAAACCCTCAATGAGCAGTTCTTC. This encodes CSARDPRRAETLNEQFF.

This clonotype has a handful of counts. This chain joins TRBV6-2 or TRBV6-3 and TRBJ2-1, with D possibly being TRBD1 or TRBD2 (5 bases each). CDR3 length: 17 residues. Germline CDR1 is MNHEY and CDR2 is SVGEGT. The ends were cut back, 2 bases at V and 9 bases at J, with 23 bases in the middle. CDR3 sequence reads: CASSYPDTSPRRSEQFF. CDR3 bases: TGTGCCAGCAGTTACCCGGACACCTCCCCGAGGAGGTCTGAGCAGTTCTTC.

J is TRBJ2-5 and V is TRBV12-3 or TRBV12-4; a possible D gene is TRBD1 (5 bases). This CDR3 region has 13 residues. Between the trimmed V and J ends, which lost 3 bases and 6 bases, there was a span of 11 bases. The CDR3 protein is CASSFLGVQTQYF. In nucleotides, the CDR3 is TGTGCCAGCAGTTTTTTAGGGGTACAGACCCAGTACTTC.

V and J are TRBV9 and TRBJ2-3; the D is unclear. The CDR3 is 13 amino acids. Germline V CDR1 and CDR2: SGDLS, YYNGEE. The V gene lost 4 bases and the J gene lost 4 bases, with 10 bases spanning the gap. DNA for the CDR3: TGTGCCAGCAGCATACGCAGCCCAGATACGCAGTATTTT. The encoded protein is CASSIRSPDTQYF.

This clonotype was seen just once. V usage is TRBV12-3 or TRBV12-4 and J usage is TRBJ2-7; 7 bases align to TRBD1. The CDR3 covers 15 residues. Trimming at V came to 2 bases and at J to 3 bases, leaving 7 bases not matched to a gene. In DNA, the CDR3 is TGTGCCAGCAGTTTACGGTGGACAGGAGACTACGAGCAGTACTTC. This codes for CASSLRWTGDYEQYF.

This clonotype was observed many times. This chain connects TRBV12-3 or TRBV12-4 to TRBJ1-1; D is unclear. The CDR3 totals 13 residues. The ends were cut back, 7 bases at V and 1 base at J, with 10 bases in the middle. CDR3: CASTKRTNTEAFF. The CDR3 DNA follows: TGTGCCAGCACCAAGAGGACGAACACTGAAGCTTTCTTT.

This clonotype appeared a few times. This chain connects TRBV5-1 to TRBJ1-6; D is undetermined. Germline V gene sequence: CDR1 SGHRS, CDR2 YFSETQ. Between the trimmed V and J ends, which lost 2 bases and 13 bases, there was a span of 13 bases. The CDR3 has 13 amino acids. The CDR3 DNA reads as TGCGCCAGCAGCTTAACCTACCCTGTCCCCCTCCACTTT. This codes for CASSLTYPVPLHF.

This clonotype has a count of ten or more. Here the CDR3 reads CASSLAQQGWNEQFF. In DNA form, the CDR3 reads TGTGCCAGCAGCTTAGCGCAACAGGGCTGGAATGAGCAGTTCTTC. This chain links TRBV7-9 with TRBJ2-1; D is possibly TRBD1 (6 bases). V was pared by 0 bases and J by 7 bases, with 13 bases between. The CDR3 length is 15 residues. Germline V gene sequence: CDR1 SEHNR, CDR2 FQNEAQ (reference sequence).

This clonotype was detected a few times. J is TRBJ2-5 and V is TRBV5-4; possibly TRBD1 for D (6 bases). Germline V gene sequence: CDR1 SGHNT, CDR2 YYREEE (reference sequence). V lost 4 bases to trimming and J lost 5 bases, with 21 bases between them. The CDR3 is made up of 16 amino acids. CDR3 in amino acids: CASSHKQGRDEETQYF. The DNA of the CDR3 is TGTGCCAGCAGCCACAAACAGGGAAGGGACGAGGAGACCCAGTACTTC.

This clonotype appeared a few times. V and J are TRBV20-1 and TRBJ2-3; D might be TRBD1 (6 bases). This CDR3 region has 14 residues. Trimming shortened V by 4 bases and J by 4 bases, and 15 bases separated the two germline ends. The germline V gene encodes CDR1 DFQATT and CDR2 SNEGSKA (reference sequence). The CDR3 is CSAKQGYSADTQYF. The CDR3 nucleotides are TGCAGTGCTAAACAGGGATATAGCGCAGATACGCAGTATTTT.

This clonotype was observed a handful of times. The V gene is TRBV5-1, the J gene TRBJ2-1; D uncertain. The CDR3 consists of 12 residues. The V gene's germline CDR1 is SGHRS and CDR2 YFSETQ. Trimming took off 2 bases at V and 8 bases at J, with 8 bases between the two ends. The CDR3 DNA sequence: TGCGCCAGCAGCTTAGGTTTTGATGAGCAGTTCTTC. Translating it yields CASSLGFDEQFF.

Comments on this clonotype: Without the conserved terminal phenylalanine or tryptophan, this CDR3 likely stems from a read error. The chain recombines TRBV3-1 with TRBJ2-1, with D tentatively TRBD2 (6 bases). Between the trimmed V and J ends, which lost 1 base and 0 bases, there was a span of 13 bases. CDR3 length: 17 amino acids. Germline lookup yields CDR1 LGHDT and CDR2 YNNKEL (reference sequence). CDR3 amino acids: CASSQGRAGSSYNEQFS. The CDR3 coding sequence is TGTGCCAGCAGCCAAGGACGGGCGGGGAGCTCCTACAATGAGCAGTTCTCC.

The rearrangement links TRBV7-2 to TRBJ1-6; 8 nucleotides match TRBD1. V was clipped by 5 bases and J by 10 bases; unmatched bases: 4. The CDR3 runs 13 residues. The germline V gene encodes CDR1 SGHTA and CDR2 FQGNSA. The CDR3 sequence is CASSPGGGSPLHF. In nucleotides, the CDR3 is TGTGCCAGCAGCCCAGGGGGCGGGTCACCCCTCCACTTT. The full variable domain, its missing parts supplied by reference TRBV7-2 and TRBJ1-6, is GAGVSQSPSNKVTEKGKDVELRCDPISGHTALYWYRQSLGQGLEFLIYFQGNSAPDKSGLPSDRFSAERTGGSVSTLTIQRTQQEDSAVYLCASSPGGGSPLHFGNGTRLTVT.

The chain combines TRBV11-2 with TRBJ2-3; 8 bases fit TRBD1. V lost 5 bases to trimming and J lost 3 bases; unmatched junction nucleotides: 4. This CDR3 spans 14 amino acids. In germline, CDR1 is SGHAT, CDR2 FQNNGV. This CDR3 is CASSPNRGTDTQYF. CDR3 bases: TGTGCCAGCAGCCCAAACAGGGGGACAGATACGCAGTATTTT.

The sample holds a few counts of this clonotype. The chain is built from TRBV27 and TRBJ1-1; D remains ambiguous. V lost 2 bases, J lost 8 bases, and 12 bases lay in between. Germline CDR1 reads MNHEY; CDR2 reads SMNVEV (reference sequence). The CDR3 has 13 amino acids. CDR3 amino acids: CASSLGGPREAFF. CDR3 bases: TGTGCCAGCAGTTTAGGAGGTCCAAGGGAAGCTTTCTTT.

This clonotype turned up a few times. The chain recombines TRBV12-3 or TRBV12-4 with TRBJ1-2; possible D gene TRBD1, 5 bases. V lost 1 base to trimming and J lost 8 bases, with 23 bases between them. CDR3 length: 17 amino acids. The CDR3 region is CASSLGSSGLGSGGYTF. The CDR3, as DNA: TGTGCCAGCAGTTTAGGTTCATCAGGGTTAGGGTCGGGAGGCTACACCTTC.

This clonotype was recorded a few times. CDR3 sequence: CASRLPDTANEQFF. The CDR3, as DNA: TGTGCCAGCAGACTCCCGGACACTGCCAATGAGCAGTTCTTC. The V gene is TRBV12-3 or TRBV12-4, the J gene TRBJ2-1, with a possible D match to TRBD1 (5 bases). Deletions cut 6 bases from V and 6 bases from J, with 15 bases between. This CDR3 region has 14 residues.

The chain combines TRBV5-1 with TRBJ2-3; 11 bases are shared with TRBD2. Germline CDR1 reads SGHRS; CDR2 reads YFSETQ. V lost 4 bases to trimming and J lost 2 bases; unmatched junction nucleotides: 3. This CDR3 has 15 amino acids. CDR3 sequence reads: CASSLAGGLTDTQYF. The CDR3 DNA is TGCGCCAGCAGCCTAGCGGGAGGTCTCACAGATACGCAGTATTTT.

CDR3: CASSGPGTDTQYF. The CDR3 region has the DNA TGCGCCAGCAGCGGACCGGGCACAGATACGCAGTATTTT. V gene TRBV4-3 combines with J gene TRBJ2-3, with D uncertain. The length of the CDR3 is 13 residues. V was shortened by 5 bases and J by 1 base, with 7 bases between the two germline ends. Looked up from germline, CDR1 is LGHNA and CDR2 is YSLEER.